This TCR beta chain was identified in a study of T cells in Graves' hyperthyroidism and ophthalmopathy. In the study overall: Initial diagnosis, before any treatment, was when peripheral blood was collected.

Findings of the study overall: The blood repertoire included most of the expanded thyroid clonotypes above 0.001.

The investigators amplified TCR beta CDR3 regions from RNA transcripts. The HTBI primer set drove a first-round RT-PCR of the TCR CDR3. Each CDR3 protein gets one entry after TCRdb re-called the multiplex PCR reads with MiXCR. The sample yields fewer than 200,000 distinct CDR3 sequences, 15% to 20% seen once. Over 18 months, lack of ophthalmopathy progression marked Graves' hyperthyroidism as stable. Uncontrolled infection, other autoimmune disease, pregnancy or lactation led to exclusion. The CDR3 has 13 residues. The germline V gene has CDR1 SNHLY and CDR2 FYNNEI. V gave up 8 bases and J gave up 7 bases, with 17 bases separating them. The table lists this clonotype with many counts. What it binds is not known.

The sample was blood. This rearrangement joins TRBV2 to TRBJ1-2; D not resolved. This TCR was recovered from a woman aged 50 to 60 with Graves' hyperthyroidism. The CDR3: CASHRPEEVGYTF. Here the CDR3 DNA reads TGTGCCAGCCACCGACCTGAGGAAGTTGGCTACACCTTC. Complete variable domain (other parts from reference TRBV2 and TRBJ1-2): EPEVTQTPSHQVTQMGQEVILRCVPISNHLYFYWYRQILGQKVEFLVSFYNNEISEKSEIFDDQFSVERPDGSNFTLKIRSTKLEDSAMYFCASHRPEEVGYTFGSGTRLTVV.